Given below is one T cell receptor (beta chain) in context. The antigen remains undetermined. This sample was taken from a study of regulatory T cells in long-lasting Graves disease. V gave up 6 bases and J gave up 5 bases, with 10 bases separating them. CDR3 length: 13 amino acids. Germline V gene lookup returns CDR1 MNHEY and CDR2 SMNVEV (reference sequence). Whole-study results and caveats: Accuracy was possibly reduced by small sample size. New patients shared around 920 public clonotypes, fewer than the approximately 2,500 shared by persistent patients.

In building TCR beta libraries, iRepertoire HTBI primers were used together with Arm-PCR of CDR3 regions. Authors' methods: Identification across samples found 60 to 75 TRBV and some 15 TRBJ segments. TCRdb re-derived calls from the multiplex PCR reads in MiXCR, one entry per CDR3 protein. TCRdb's processing, not the authors', yielded these V and J calls. The table shows 500,000 to 700,000 distinct CDR3 sequences, with around 17% occurring only once. Described time point: newly diagnosed GD, antithyroid drugs for less than 3 months. After RNA was extracted from PBMCs, the TCR library was made from it. The same sample was also studied in work on T cells in Graves' hyperthyroidism and ophthalmopathy. That report notes: In patients aged 18 to 65, hyperthyroidism was newly diagnosed, with duration under 2 months.

V usage is TRBV27 and J usage is TRBJ1-4; D perhaps matches TRBD1 (5 bases). The material sequenced was peripheral blood mononuclear cells (PBMCs), taken at new diagnosis, from a patient treated with antithyroid drugs. The TCR originated in a woman aged 25-40 years with Graves disease. CDR3 protein: CASSPGPNEKLFF. CDR3 coding DNA: TGTGCCAGCAGCCCAGGGCCAAATGAAAAACTGTTTTTT.